This passage covers 32 T cell receptor beta chains from one sample sequenced in a study of cytomegalovirus exposure and HLA in healthy donors. Researchers ran the PCR with 60 Vbeta and 13 Jbeta primers. Some clones are missing from TCRdb's copy, which holds only in-frame ones; the method was immunoSEQ multiplex PCR. The table shows hundreds of thousands of clones, with over 60% occurring only once. The specimen sequenced was PBMCs. These receptors were taken from a man between 18 and 35 years old in good health and CMV-seronegative.

This chain connects TRBV28 to TRBJ2-7; 7 bases are a match to TRBD1. V gave up 6 bases and J gave up 2 bases; unmatched junction bases: 10. Germline values: CDR1 MDHEN, CDR2 SYDVKM. The CDR3 loop spans 15 amino acids. CDR3 residues: CASSEGAAQAYEQYF. For the CDR3, the DNA is TGTGCCAGCAGCGAGGGGGCGGCGCAGGCCTACGAGCAGTACTTC.

The DNA of the CDR3 is TGTGCCAGCATTGGACAGTACGACTCCTACGAGCAGTACTTC. Its protein product is CASIGQYDSYEQYF. The chain carries TRBV6-1 and TRBJ2-7; D is possibly TRBD1 (6 bases). The germline gives CDR1 MNHNS, CDR2 SASEGT. Trimming shortened V by 7 bases and J by 0 bases, and 13 bases separated the two germline ends. The CDR3 totals 14 residues.

Only one count was recorded for this clone. V is TRBV11-2 and J is TRBJ2-5; 7 bases map to TRBD1. This CDR3 is built from 13 residues. The germline CDR1 and CDR2 sequences are SGHAT and FQNNGV. V lost 3 bases, J lost 5 bases, and 3 bases stayed unmatched. The DNA of the CDR3 is TGTGCCAGCAGCTTGAGGGGGCCGGAGACCCAGTACTTC. This sequence encodes CASSLRGPETQYF.

The DNA for the CDR3 is TGCGCCAGCAGCTTGTTGGGGGGAAGGACTGAAGCTTTCTTT. It codes for CASSLLGGRTEAFF. The chain combines TRBV5-1 with TRBJ1-1; D possibly corresponds to TRBD1 (5 bases). The CDR3 runs 14 residues. V was cut by 1 base and J by 5 bases, with 12 bases left in between. Germline values: CDR1 SGHRS, CDR2 YFSETQ.

The chain is built from TRBV30 and TRBJ2-3; 9 nucleotides agree with TRBD2. This CDR3 is 15 amino acids long. In germline, CDR1 is GTSNPN, CDR2 SVGIG (reference sequence). The J segment lost 0 bases and the V segment lost 2 bases, leaving 3 bases of the junction unmatched. CDR3 DNA: TGTGCCTGGAGTTACCTAGCGGGGAGCACAGATACGCAGTATTTT. Its protein is CAWSYLAGSTDTQYF.

The CDR3 sequence: CAWSQTTGGKLFF. The CDR3 nucleotides read TGTGCCTGGAGCCAAACGACAGGGGGAAAACTGTTTTTT. The chain joins TRBV30 to TRBJ1-4, with TRBD1 identical over 9 bases. V shed 3 bases, J shed 10 bases, and the junction held 6 bases outside the gene matches. Germline V gives CDR1 GTSNPN, CDR2 SVGIG (reference sequence). There are 13 residues in the CDR3.

This sequence joins TRBV6-1 and TRBJ1-2, with TRBD1 matching over 11 bases. The ends lost 7 bases at V and 3 bases at J; junction bases unmatched: 7. Germline assignment: CDR1 MNHNS and CDR2 SASEGT. The CDR3 length is 15 residues. In nucleotides, the CDR3 is TGTGCCAGCACCCCAGGGACAGGGGGTGACTATGGCTACACCTTC. This gives the protein CASTPGTGGDYGYTF.

As concerns this clone: One junction end does not reproduce the germline sequence, and a read error may be involved. This chain uses TRBV7-9 with TRBJ1-3, with D unclear. CDR3 length: 17 amino acids. CDR1 and CDR2 (germline): SEHNR, FQNEAQ (reference sequence). The DNA of the CDR3 is TGTTCCAGCAACGTCATGTGGCCGAACTACTCTGGAAACACCATATATTTT. Its translation: CSSNVMWPNYSGNTIYF.

This clone was seen a handful of times. V and J are TRBV18 and TRBJ2-5; 9 bases match TRBD2. V lost 3 bases and J lost 4; bases outside the gene matches: 15. The CDR3 contains 18 residues. The germline CDR1 and CDR2 sequences are KGHSH and LQKENI. The CDR3 coding sequence is TGTGCCAGCTCACCCGTCCGGTTAGCGGGAGTGGGCGTAGAGACCCAGTACTTC. Protein: CASSPVRLAGVGVETQYF.

CDR3 sequence (DNA): TGTGCCAGCAGCCCCCGGACAGGGGGCAATGGCTACACCTTC. Encoded protein: CASSPRTGGNGYTF. The chain recombines TRBV7-3 with TRBJ1-2; 11 nucleotides align to TRBD1. This CDR3 region has 14 residues. Per germline, CDR1 SGHTA and CDR2 FQGTGA. The ends lost 5 bases at V and 6 bases at J; junction bases unmatched: 5.

Only a few counts were recorded for this clone. This rearrangement joins TRBV6-5 to TRBJ2-3, with no clear D. This CDR3 is built from 15 residues. The germline V and J ends were trimmed by 0 bases and 0 bases, with 7 bases remaining between them. The V gene's germline CDR1 is MNHEY and CDR2 SVGAGI. The CDR3 DNA reads TGTGCCAGCAGTTACTCGTACAGCAGCACAGATACGCAGTATTTT. It translates to CASSYSYSSTDTQYF.

V is TRBV21-1 and J is TRBJ1-1. TRBV21-1 is deemed a pseudogene. The CDR3 contains 18 residues. The CDR3 nucleotides read TGTGCCAGCAGCCCAGCGGGTATTCTGGAAATAGAGAACACTGAAGCTTTCTTT. It encodes CASSPAGILEIENTEAFF.

This chain uses TRBV11-2 with TRBJ2-3, with D perhaps matching TRBD2 (6 bases). CDR3 length: 15 amino acids. Trimming stripped 5 bases from V and 2 bases from J, with 14 bases between. Germline CDR1 reads SGHAT; CDR2 reads FQNNGV. In DNA form, the CDR3 reads TGTGCCAGCAGCCCCCGGGGAGGCCACACAGATACGCAGTATTTT. Protein product: CASSPRGGHTDTQYF.

The V call is TRBV18, the J call TRBJ2-7; perhaps TRBD2 as D (6 bases). V was clipped by 3 bases and J by 0 bases, with 12 bases between them. CDR3 size: 15 residues. Germline loops: CDR1 KGHSH, CDR2 LQKENI. The CDR3 loop reads CASSPEQEGSYEQYF. The CDR3 DNA sequence: TGTGCCAGCTCACCGGAACAGGAGGGCTCCTACGAGCAGTACTTC. Drawing the rest from reference TRBV18 and TRBJ2-7, the complete variable domain is NAGVMQNPRHLVRRRGQEARLRCSPMKGHSHVYWYRQLPEEGLKFMVYLQKENIIDESGMPKERFSAEFPKEGPSILRIQQVVRGDSAAYFCASSPEQEGSYEQYFGPGTRLTVT.

This clone has only one observation. The rearrangement links TRBV10-3 to TRBJ2-3; 8 positions match TRBD2. Losses at the gene ends were 6 bases for V and 1 base for J; bases not matched to a gene: 12. The germline gives CDR1 ENHRY, CDR2 SYGVKD. The CDR3 has 17 residues. CDR3 protein: CAIRASGSVEGTDTQYF. The CDR3 DNA reads as TGTGCCATCAGGGCTAGCGGGTCTGTCGAGGGCACAGATACGCAGTATTTT.

The genes are TRBV30 and TRBJ2-2; 8 nucleotides align to TRBD1. The V segment lost 5 bases and the J segment 2 bases; nucleotides outside the gene matches: 4. Per germline, CDR1 GTSNPN and CDR2 SVGIG (reference sequence). The CDR3 is 14 residues long. The chain's CDR3 is CAWGQGLNTGELFF. Here the CDR3 DNA reads TGTGCCTGGGGACAGGGCCTTAACACCGGGGAGCTGTTTTTT.

This clone was counted between two and nine times. This sequence joins TRBV4-1 and TRBJ1-3; D is unresolved. This CDR3 spans 15 amino acids. V was trimmed by 0 bases and J by 1 base, leaving 7 bases between them. CDR1 and CDR2 from the germline V gene are MGHRA and YSYEKL. CDR3 bases: TGCGCCAGCAGCCAAGATCTGAGATCTGGAAACACCATATATTTT. Its protein is CASSQDLRSGNTIYF.

This clone has just a few counts. The chain links TRBV10-3 to TRBJ2-5, with 10 positions matching TRBD1. CDR3 size: 15 residues. With 3 bases clipped from V and 4 bases from J, the junction kept 5 bases outside the gene matches. Germline CDR1 reads ENHRY; CDR2 reads SYGVKD. The CDR3 DNA reads as TGTGCCATCAGTGAAGGGACAGGGGTGGGAGAGACCCAGTACTTC. Translated: CAISEGTGVGETQYF.

The rearrangement links TRBV5-1 to TRBJ2-1, with 9 positions matching TRBD2. Germline CDR1 reads SGHRS; CDR2 reads YFSETQ. The J segment lost 0 bases and the V segment lost 0 bases, leaving 1 base of the junction unmatched. The CDR3 extends over 16 amino acids. The CDR3 DNA reads TGCGCCAGCAGCTTGGGGACTAGCGCCTCCTACAATGAGCAGTTCTTC. It yields the protein CASSLGTSASYNEQFF.

The CDR3 bases are TGTGCCAGCAGTGGGGGCGGGAGGGGGTTCTTC. It encodes CASSGGGRGFF. The rearrangement uses TRBV2 and TRBJ2-1; 9 positions match TRBD2. Germline loops: CDR1 SNHLY, CDR2 FYNNEI. The CDR3 contains 11 residues. V lost 4 bases and J lost 15; bases outside the gene matches: 4.

The chain carries TRBV2 and TRBJ2-3, with TRBD1 identical over 7 bases. J gave up 2 bases and V 4 bases, and 9 bases lay outside the gene matches. The germline gives CDR1 SNHLY, CDR2 FYNNEI. The CDR3 spans 16 residues. The CDR3 coding sequence is TGTGCCAGCAGTGGTACTAGGGGGCAAGTCACAGATACGCAGTATTTT. This gives the protein CASSGTRGQVTDTQYF.

The chain uses TRBV6-1 and TRBJ2-3; 7 nucleotides match TRBD2. CDR3 length: 15 residues. The V and J ends lost 3 bases and 4 bases, in that order; junction bases with no gene match: 7. CDR1 is MNHNS and CDR2 is SASEGT in the germline V gene. In DNA form, the CDR3 reads TGTGCCAGCAGTGAGAGTTGGGGGAGGGCAGATACGCAGTATTTT. Encoded protein: CASSESWGRADTQYF.

This clone has more than one count but fewer than ten. The V and J genes are TRBV27 and TRBJ2-1, with unresolved D. V lost 0 bases and J 8 bases, leaving 11 bases between the germline ends. The CDR3 has 14 residues. Germline-derived CDR1 and CDR2 are MNHEY and SMNVEV (reference sequence). The CDR3 region has the DNA TGTGCCAGCAGTTTATCGCAGGTTCTGGATGAGCAGTTCTTC. Encoded protein: CASSLSQVLDEQFF.

This sequence joins TRBV28 and TRBJ2-7; D might be TRBD2 (5 bases). This CDR3 is built from 14 residues. The V gene lost 6 bases and the J gene lost 2 bases, with 14 bases spanning the gap. Germline lookup yields CDR1 MDHEN and CDR2 SYDVKM. CDR3 loop: CASSPGVTTYEQYF. CDR3 DNA: TGTGCCAGCAGCCCCGGAGTGACTACCTACGAGCAGTACTTC. The variable domain in full, with the rest retrieved from reference TRBV28 and TRBJ2-7, is DVKVTQSSRYLVKRTGEKVFLECVQDMDHENMFWYRQDPGLGLRLIYFSYDVKMKEKGDIPEGYSVSREKKERFSLILESASTNQTSMYLCASSPGVTTYEQYFGPGTRLTVT.

This clone was detected only a few times. The V call is TRBV18, the J call TRBJ1-2, with D perhaps matching TRBD1 (6 bases). There are 15 residues in the CDR3. V was pared by 3 bases and J by 1 base, with 12 bases between. Germline V gene sequence: CDR1 KGHSH, CDR2 LQKENI. The CDR3 is CASSPGQPFNYGYTF. CDR3 nucleotides: TGTGCCAGCTCACCGGGACAACCGTTTAACTATGGCTACACCTTC.

This rearrangement joins TRBV5-1 to TRBJ1-2; D gene uncertain. Between the trimmed V and J ends, which lost 0 bases and 8 bases, there was a span of 11 bases. The CDR3 loop spans 13 amino acids. Germline-derived CDR1 and CDR2 are SGHRS and YFSETQ. The CDR3, as DNA: TGCGCCAGCAGCTTGGCCCCTGGAGGGGGCTACACCTTC. As protein: CASSLAPGGGYTF. The full variable domain, in which reference TRBV5-1 and TRBJ1-2 provide the parts outside the CDR3, is KAGVTQTPRYLIKTRGQQVTLSCSPISGHRSVSWYQQTPGQGLQFLFEYFSETQRNKGNFPGRFSGRQFSNSRSEMNVSTLELGDSALYLCASSLAPGGGYTFGSGTRLTVV.

The genes are TRBV7-9 and TRBJ2-5; D may be TRBD2 (6 bases). This CDR3 has 11 residues. Germline CDR1 and CDR2: SEHNR and FQNEAQ (reference sequence). Trimming pared 10 bases from V and 4 bases from J, leaving 10 bases between. The CDR3 loop is CATEGGETQYF. DNA of the CDR3: TGTGCCACGGAGGGCGGAGAGACCCAGTACTTC.

This clone showed up just a few times. The chain links TRBV7-9 to TRBJ1-5; 8 nucleotides align to TRBD1. This CDR3 is 14 amino acids long. Germline V gene lookup returns CDR1 SEHNR and CDR2 FQNEAQ (reference sequence). V trimming: 1 base; J trimming: 7 bases; junction bases outside the gene matches: 3. For the CDR3, the DNA is TGTGCCAGCAGCTTAGATCGACAGGGGCAGCCCCAGCATTTT. Protein sequence: CASSLDRQGQPQHF.

The chain employs TRBV30 and TRBJ1-2; 7 nucleotides align to TRBD1. The CDR3 extends over 14 amino acids. The junction had 7 bases not matched to a gene; V was cut back by 0 bases and J by 6 bases. CDR1 and CDR2 from the germline V gene are GTSNPN and SVGIG (reference sequence). The CDR3 protein is CAWSVGQTGNGYTF. CDR3 DNA: TGTGCCTGGAGTGTCGGACAGACAGGGAATGGCTACACCTTC. Supplemented by reference TRBV30 and TRBJ1-2, the full variable domain reads SQTIHQWPATLVQPVGSPLSLECTVEGTSNPNLYWYRQAAGRGLQLLFYSVGIGQISSEVPQNLSASRPQDRQFILSSKKLLLSDSGFYLCAWSVGQTGNGYTFGSGTRLTVV.

The chain recombines TRBV7-3 with TRBJ1-5, with a possible D match to TRBD1 (6 bases). CDR3 length: 17 residues. V gave up 1 base and J gave up 9 bases, with 22 bases separating them. Germline-derived CDR1 and CDR2 are SGHTA and FQGTGA. CDR3 in DNA: TGTGCCAGCAGCTTAAACCCCCCAGGGGCCATCTATGCGCCCCAGCATTTT. The encoded protein is CASSLNPPGAIYAPQHF.

This clone was seen only a few times. V is TRBV27 and J is TRBJ2-1; TRBD2 might be the D (7 bases). V lost 2 bases, J lost 7 bases, and 18 bases lay in between. In germline, CDR1 is MNHEY, CDR2 SMNVEV (reference sequence). The CDR3 is made up of 16 amino acids. For the CDR3, the DNA is TGTGCCAGCAGTTTAGGGGCGGGGGCGAGGCGAAATGAGCAGTTCTTC. This translates into CASSLGAGARRNEQFF.

This rearrangement joins TRBV5-6 to TRBJ2-7; perhaps TRBD2 as D (5 bases). V lost 4 bases and J lost 0, with 8 bases in between. This CDR3 contains 13 residues. Germline loops: CDR1 SGHDT, CDR2 YYEEEE. CDR3: CASSRGPSYEQYF. The CDR3 DNA is TGTGCCAGCAGCCGCGGGCCCTCCTACGAGCAGTACTTC.